This T cell receptor (beta chain) was found in a study of T cell responses to AZD1222 COVID-19 vaccine. Study-level results: Clonal diversity may have been underestimated in mostly white British donors. After the peak T cell response, and only then, were repertoires sampled. Spike-spanning, vaccine-associated CD4 TCRs were dominant at 160-218 and 743-854. Close to half of all spike-specific TCRs reportedly target regions of the variants that are unmutated.

A remark on this clone: Its antigen remains unknown.

This CDR3 region has 17 residues. Germline trimming cut 1 base from V and 0 bases from J; bases unmatched to any gene: 2. Germline assignment: CDR1 SEHNR and CDR2 FQNEAQ (reference sequence). Here immunoSEQ multiplex PCR was the method, and the copy in TCRdb shows in-frame clones only, minus some. The repertoire has fewer than 100,000 clones, more than 75% of them found once; the top ten carry approximately 13%. The sequencing used peripheral blood, collected on day 0 of AZD1222 vaccination. The V gene is TRBV7-9, the J gene TRBJ1-3, with 11 nucleotides matching TRBD1. The sequence derives from an adult in good health. CDR3 sequence reads: CASSLGTGGPSGNTIYF. The CDR3 DNA reads TGTGCCAGCAGCTTAGGGACAGGGGGCCCCTCTGGAAACACCATATATTTT.